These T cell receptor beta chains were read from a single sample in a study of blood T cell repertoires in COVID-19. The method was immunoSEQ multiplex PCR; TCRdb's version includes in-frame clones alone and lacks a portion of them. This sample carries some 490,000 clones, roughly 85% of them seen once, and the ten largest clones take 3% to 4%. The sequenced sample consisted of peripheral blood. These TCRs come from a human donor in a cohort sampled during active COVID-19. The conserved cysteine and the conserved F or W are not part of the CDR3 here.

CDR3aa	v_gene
ASSYRTSEAF	TRBV6-5
ASSSPLLNTIY	TRBV28
ATSRDYSLTYEQY	TRBV15
ASSFGVSDTQY	TRBV5-6
SVGSGRVGEQY	TRBV29-1
ASSFSRDSYETQY	TRBV7-3
ASRKAEGANYGYT	TRBV6-5
ASSPPPGQSYEQY	TRBV7-2
ASSLQGAPGNTIY	TRBV11-2
ASSVPAGGTGELF	TRBV9
ASSLGLAGARDTQY	TRBV5-1
ASSSGLRTDTQY	TRBV13
ASSYSLAFTYEQY	TRBV6-6
AISESAGGPYEQY	TRBV10-3
ASSSGTGNTGELF	TRBV7-6
ASSNPPGNEQF	TRBV3-1/TRBV3-2
ASSYSILQETQY	TRBV6-5